This TCR beta chain was captured in a study of cytomegalovirus exposure and HLA in healthy donors. About the study: The Caucasian-associated ancestry cluster held around 81% of roughly 370 genotyped donors. The study's findings and limits: Analysis was carried out at a later point, and it linked a missense DCLRE1C variant to TCR beta V- and J-gene trimming. According to the study, around 160 TCR beta chains were cytomegalovirus-associated. Most TCR sequences showed up rarely, but some public TCRs showed up in many donors.

This PCR relied on a set of 60 Vbeta primers and 13 Jbeta primers. Profiling relied on immunoSEQ multiplex PCR, and the TCRdb table lists in-frame clones only, not all of them. Of 150,000 to 190,000 clones listed, about 80% were seen once; the top ten hold 6.6%. The length of the CDR3 is 14 residues. Germline assignment: CDR1 MNHEY and CDR2 SMNVEV (reference sequence). The V end lost 5 bases, the J end lost 0 bases, and 10 bases lay between the germline ends. This clone was seen only a few times. Its antigen remains unidentified. Sequencing input: PBMCs. The TCR was taken from a woman in her fifties or sixties in good health and CMV-seropositive. The chain employs TRBV27 and TRBJ1-1; D unclear. The CDR3 DNA sequence: TGTGCCAGCAGTGCCCTCACAGTGAACACTGAAGCTTTCTTT. Amino acids: CASSALTVNTEAFF.